This TCR beta chain was profiled in a study of cytomegalovirus exposure and HLA in healthy donors. Whole-study context: Sequencing of approximately 190 million T cells in an earlier analysis found about 120 million unique TCR beta sequences. General study findings and limits: Cytomegalovirus association was assigned to over 150 TCR beta chains. Reported findings show TCR beta sequences accurately forecast HLA-A and HLA-B alleles in most subjects.

Primers for the PCR totalled 60 Vbeta and 13 Jbeta. TCRdb's copy holds only in-frame clones and misses some; the assay was immunoSEQ multiplex PCR. The data hold around 200,000 clones, with less than 85% observed a single time. As regards this clone: What it binds is unknown.

The sequence was collected from a man under 40 in good health and CMV-seropositive. Material for sequencing was PBMCs.

CDR3 coding DNA: TGTGCCAGCAGTCGAGGGGATACGCAGTATTTT. Translation gives CASSRGDTQYF. This chain connects TRBV6-5 to TRBJ2-3, with D perhaps matching TRBD2 (5 bases). The length of the CDR3 is 11 residues. Trimming left V 5 bases short and J 6 bases short, with 6 bases between. CDR1 and CDR2 from the germline V gene are MNHEY and SVGAGI.